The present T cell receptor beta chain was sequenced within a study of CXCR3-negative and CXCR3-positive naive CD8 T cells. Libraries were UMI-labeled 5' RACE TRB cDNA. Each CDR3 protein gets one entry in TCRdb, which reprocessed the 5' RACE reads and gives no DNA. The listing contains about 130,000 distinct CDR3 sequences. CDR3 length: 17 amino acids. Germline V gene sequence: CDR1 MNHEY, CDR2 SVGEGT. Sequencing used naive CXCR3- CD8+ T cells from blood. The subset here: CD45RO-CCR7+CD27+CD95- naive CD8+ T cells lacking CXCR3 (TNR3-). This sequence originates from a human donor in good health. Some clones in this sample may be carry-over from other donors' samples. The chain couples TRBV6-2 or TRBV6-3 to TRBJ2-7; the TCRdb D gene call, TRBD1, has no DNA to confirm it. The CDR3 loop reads CASSYVFAGGTDYEQYF.